The 13 T cell receptor beta chains below come from one sample, sequenced in a study of T-cell reconstitution after alpha-beta-depleted transplantation in children. TCRbeta library construction was performed incorporating unique molecular identifiers. Using its own MiXCR run on the PCR reads, TCRdb lists one record per CDR3 protein. The table shows 200,000 to 250,000 distinct CDR3 sequences, with approximately 7% occurring only once. This sample comprised PBMCs, obtained before TCRalphabeta/CD19-depleted stem cell transplant. The receptors originated from a boy aged 2 to 10 with acute lymphoblastic leukemia, due to receive a stem cell transplant.

This clonotype was observed many times. This sequence joins TRBV5-1 and TRBJ1-5, with D perhaps matching TRBD1 (5 bases). From germline, CDR1 is SGHRS and CDR2 YFSETQ. The germline V and J ends were trimmed by 1 base and 6 bases, with 8 bases remaining between them. The CDR3 runs 13 residues. The CDR3 here is CASSLYQGQPQHF. The DNA of the CDR3 is TGCGCCAGCAGCTTGTATCAGGGTCAGCCCCAGCATTTT.

V usage is TRBV7-2 and J usage is TRBJ1-1; no clear D. This CDR3 spans 14 amino acids. Germline V gene sequence: CDR1 SGHTA, CDR2 FQGNSA. Trimming left V 2 bases short and J 6 bases short, with 13 bases between. The CDR3: CASSLTSGRAEAFF. Written as DNA, the CDR3 is TGTGCCAGCAGCTTAACGTCCGGGAGAGCTGAAGCTTTCTTT.

Many counts were recorded for this clonotype. The chain employs TRBV5-1 and TRBJ2-7; the match to TRBD2 covers 8 bases. The ends lost 1 base at V and 3 bases at J; junction bases unmatched: 3. This CDR3 region has 14 residues. Germline V CDR1 and CDR2: SGHRS, YFSETQ. For the CDR3, the DNA is TGCGCCAGCAGCTTGCGGACTAGCCACTACGAGCAGTACTTC. It encodes CASSLRTSHYEQYF.

V is TRBV12-3 or TRBV12-4 and J is TRBJ1-5; no clear D gene. The germline V and J ends were trimmed by 1 base and 2 bases, with 9 bases remaining between them. CDR3 size: 15 residues. CDR3 residues: CASSLVVDGNQPQHF. The CDR3 nucleotides read TGTGCCAGCAGTTTAGTGGTAGACGGCAATCAGCCCCAGCATTTT.

This clonotype was seen at least ten times. The genes are TRBV20-1 and TRBJ2-1; 9 bases are shared with TRBD2. Germline V gene sequence: CDR1 DFQATT, CDR2 SNEGSKA (reference sequence). This CDR3 is 15 amino acids long. The J segment lost 8 bases and the V segment lost 0 bases, leaving 8 bases of the junction unmatched. As DNA, the CDR3 is TGCAGTGCTAGAGATGGGGCTAGCGGGGTAGATGAGCAGTTCTTC. The encoded protein is CSARDGASGVDEQFF.

The J gene is TRBJ2-5, the V gene TRBV6-5, with a tentative D call TRBD1 (5 bases). Looked up from germline, CDR1 is MNHEY and CDR2 is SVGAGI. V shed 0 bases and J shed 4 bases, with 18 bases lying between them. This CDR3 has 17 amino acids. This chain's CDR3 is CASSYSNLWSGPETQYF. CDR3 DNA: TGTGCCAGCAGTTACTCGAATCTGTGGTCAGGGCCAGAGACCCAGTACTTC.

The chain has TRBV7-2 and TRBJ2-7; 7 nucleotides line up with TRBD2. The CDR3 is made up of 12 amino acids. V lost 8 bases to trimming and J lost 6 bases; unmatched junction nucleotides: 7. Germline CDR1 reads SGHTA; CDR2 reads FQGNSA. The CDR3 sequence: CASGESGTEQYF. The CDR3 DNA sequence: TGTGCCAGCGGGGAAAGCGGGACCGAGCAGTACTTC.

This clonotype has a count of ten or more. The chain is built from TRBV12-3 or TRBV12-4 and TRBJ2-2; TRBD1 is a possible D gene (5 bases). V lost 6 bases to trimming and J lost 16 bases, with 15 bases between them. CDR3 size: 11 residues. CDR3 nucleotides: TGTGCCAGCAGGGGTGCAGGGTATCCGTTTTTT. It translates to CASRGAGYPFF.

This clonotype was counted many times. V gene TRBV7-9 combines with J gene TRBJ2-5, with D unclear. This CDR3 has 13 amino acids. The ends were cut back, 5 bases at V and 2 bases at J, with 9 bases in the middle. CDR1 and CDR2 (germline): SEHNR, FQNEAQ (reference sequence). The CDR3 here is CASSQIPQETQYF. In nucleotides, the CDR3 is TGTGCCAGCAGCCAGATCCCTCAAGAGACCCAGTACTTC.

The V and J genes are TRBV28 and TRBJ1-2, with D perhaps TRBD1 (5 bases). There are 15 residues in the CDR3. Germline V lookup: CDR1 MDHEN, CDR2 SYDVKM. Trimming removed 4 bases from V and 4 bases from J, with 16 bases in between. The CDR3 loop reads CASSSPPDRVYGYTF. The CDR3 coding sequence is TGTGCCAGCAGTTCTCCCCCCGACAGAGTCTATGGCTACACCTTC.

To note about this clonotype: A much larger clone differs by one base, so this may be a read error. The chain carries TRBV4-3 and TRBJ2-2, with D perhaps matching TRBD1 (5 bases). The CDR3 has 15 amino acids. Trimming stripped 2 bases from V and 3 bases from J, with 10 bases between. The germline V gene has CDR1 LGHNA and CDR2 YSLEER. The CDR3 DNA sequence: TGCGCCAGCAGCCAACAAGCAGGGTACACCGGGGAGCTGTTTTTT. This gives the protein CASSQQAGYTGELFF.

This rearrangement joins TRBV7-2 to TRBJ1-2; no clear D. Germline V lookup: CDR1 SGHTA, CDR2 FQGNSA. The ends were cut back, 5 bases at V and 2 bases at J, with 12 bases in the middle. This CDR3 spans 14 amino acids. CDR3 protein: CASSPGPLNYGYTF. Here the CDR3 DNA reads TGTGCCAGCAGCCCTGGTCCCCTCAACTATGGCTACACCTTC.

The rearrangement uses TRBV28 and TRBJ2-7; 7 positions match TRBD2. The CDR3 loop spans 17 amino acids. Germline trimming cut 4 bases from V and 0 bases from J; bases unmatched to any gene: 12. Per germline, CDR1 MDHEN and CDR2 SYDVKM. DNA for the CDR3: TGTGCCAGCAGTTCATTGAATAGCGGGCTTAGCTCCTACGAGCAGTACTTC. Protein: CASSSLNSGLSSYEQYF.